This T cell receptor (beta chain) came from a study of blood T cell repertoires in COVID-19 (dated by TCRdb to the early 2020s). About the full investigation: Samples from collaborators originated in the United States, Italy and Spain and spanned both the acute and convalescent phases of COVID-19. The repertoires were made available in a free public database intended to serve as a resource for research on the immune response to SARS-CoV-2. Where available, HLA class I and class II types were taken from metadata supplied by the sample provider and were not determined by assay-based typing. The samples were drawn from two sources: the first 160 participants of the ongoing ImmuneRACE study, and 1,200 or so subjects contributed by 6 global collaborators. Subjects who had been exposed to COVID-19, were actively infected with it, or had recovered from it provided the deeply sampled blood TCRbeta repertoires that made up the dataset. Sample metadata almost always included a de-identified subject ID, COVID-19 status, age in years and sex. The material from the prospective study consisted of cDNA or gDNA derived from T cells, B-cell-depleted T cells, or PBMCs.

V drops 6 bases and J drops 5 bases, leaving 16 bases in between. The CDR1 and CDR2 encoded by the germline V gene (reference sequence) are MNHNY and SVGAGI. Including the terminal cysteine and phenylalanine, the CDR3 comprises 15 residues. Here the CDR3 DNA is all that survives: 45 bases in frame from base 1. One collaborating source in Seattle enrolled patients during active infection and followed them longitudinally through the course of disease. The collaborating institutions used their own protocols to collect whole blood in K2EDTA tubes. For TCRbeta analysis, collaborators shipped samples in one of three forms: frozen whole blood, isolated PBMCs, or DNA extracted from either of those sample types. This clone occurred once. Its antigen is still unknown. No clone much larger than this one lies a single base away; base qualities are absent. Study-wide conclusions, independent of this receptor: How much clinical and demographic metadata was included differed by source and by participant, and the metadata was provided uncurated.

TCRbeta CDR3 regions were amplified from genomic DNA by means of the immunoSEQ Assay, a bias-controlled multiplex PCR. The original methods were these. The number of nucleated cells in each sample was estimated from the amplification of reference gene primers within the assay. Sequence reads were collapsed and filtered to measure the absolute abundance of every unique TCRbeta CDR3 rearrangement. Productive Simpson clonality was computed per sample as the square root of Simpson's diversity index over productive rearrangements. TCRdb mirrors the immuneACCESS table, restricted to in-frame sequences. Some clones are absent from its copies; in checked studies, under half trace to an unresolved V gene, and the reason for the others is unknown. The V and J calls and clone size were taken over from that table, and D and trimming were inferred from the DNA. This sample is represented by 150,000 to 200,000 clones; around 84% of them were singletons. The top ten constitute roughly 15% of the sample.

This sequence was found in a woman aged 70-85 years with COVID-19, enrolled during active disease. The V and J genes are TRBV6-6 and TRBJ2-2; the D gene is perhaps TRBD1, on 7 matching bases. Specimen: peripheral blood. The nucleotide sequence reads TGTGCCAGCAGCTACCAGGGGGGAGAGACCGGGGAGCTGTTTTTT. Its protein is CASSYQGGETGELFF.